The next 20 T cell receptor beta chains were all read from a single sample in a study of shared clonotypes between healthy human individuals (dated by TCRdb to the early 2020s). For the CD8 naive samples, CD45RO-negative cells were positively selected for CCR7, yielding a CD45RA+CCR7+ population from which TemRA cells were excluded. The library was built by means of the immunoSEQ multiplex PCR assay. Drawn from immuneACCESS, this table holds only the in-frame rearrangements with V and J called that TCRdb kept. Clones are partly lost; checked studies trace under half to an unresolved V gene and leave the rest unexplained. This sample gives 650,000 to 800,000 clones in total; 90% to 95% of them show up just once. Jointly, the top ten make up 24% of the sample. Sequenced: naive CD8+ T cells sorted from blood. What the cell subset or site label conveys for this sample: CD45RA+CCR7+. The receptors derive from a man aged 25 to 45 in good health.

In this sample, this clone turned up once. In the same sample, other DNA sequences code for this CDR3. V usage is TRBV27 and J usage is TRBJ2-1, with D possibly being TRBD2 (5 bases). This CDR3 has 16 residues. V was clipped by 5 bases and J by 1 base, with 15 bases between them. Germline CDR1 reads MNHEY; CDR2 reads SMNVEV (reference sequence). The CDR3 DNA sequence: TGTGCCAGCAGTCCCCAAACTAGTGGTTCCTACAATGAGCAGTTCTTC. Protein sequence: CASSPQTSGSYNEQFF.

The rearrangement uses TRBV4-1 and TRBJ2-7; D remains ambiguous. The CDR3 runs to 15 residues. The V end was cut by 1 base, the J end by 2 bases, with 12 bases between. CDR1 and CDR2 from the germline V gene are MGHRA and YSYEKL. CDR3 amino acids: CASSQGSNSAYEQYF. The CDR3 DNA reads TGCGCCAGCAGCCAAGGGTCCAACAGTGCCTACGAGCAGTACTTC.

The chain couples TRBV4-1 to TRBJ2-2; no clear D. Germline V gives CDR1 MGHRA, CDR2 YSYEKL. The CDR3 is 13 amino acids. Trimming removed 7 bases from V and 7 bases from J, with 13 bases in between. The CDR3 is CASNHNLGGELFF. Here the CDR3 DNA reads TGCGCCAGCAACCATAACCTGGGCGGGGAGCTGTTTTTT.

The V call is TRBV19, the J call TRBJ2-1, with a tentative D call TRBD2 (5 bases). Trimming shortened V by 7 bases and J by 9 bases, and 19 bases separated the two germline ends. Looked up from germline, CDR1 is LNHDA and CDR2 is SQIVND (reference sequence). The CDR3 consists of 14 residues. Written as DNA, the CDR3 is TGTGCCAGTACCCCCGGGAACCTGTACGGTGAGCAGTTCTTC. Its translation: CASTPGNLYGEQFF.

DNA for the CDR3: TGTGCCAGCAGCTTAGTCGGACCGGACTTTGAAGCTTTCTTT. Amino acid sequence: CASSLVGPDFEAFF. The chain joins TRBV7-9 to TRBJ1-1, with D unclear. CDR1 is SEHNR, CDR2 FQNEAQ, per germline (reference sequence). This CDR3 has 14 residues. V lost 1 base to trimming and J lost 7 bases, with 13 bases between them.

V usage is TRBV9 and J usage is TRBJ2-5; possible D gene TRBD2, 6 bases. Germline-derived CDR1 and CDR2 are SGDLS and YYNGEE. V lost 3 bases and J lost 2, with 11 bases in between. The CDR3 consists of 14 residues. The CDR3 region is CASSAGSPQETQYF. The CDR3 region has the DNA TGTGCCAGCAGCGCCGGGAGTCCTCAAGAGACCCAGTACTTC.

The J gene is TRBJ2-1, the V gene TRBV18; 9 bases are a match to TRBD1. Germline lookup yields CDR1 KGHSH and CDR2 LQKENI. The ends lost 3 bases at V and 5 bases at J; junction bases unmatched: 17. This CDR3 contains 19 residues. CDR3 sequence: CASSPIGPGTGSVDNEQFF. DNA for the CDR3: TGTGCCAGCTCACCGATAGGTCCCGGGACAGGGTCGGTGGACAATGAGCAGTTCTTC.

The chain carries TRBV4-1 and TRBJ2-7; tentatively, D is TRBD2 (6 bases). Trimming took off 3 bases at V and 6 bases at J, with 12 bases between the two ends. The CDR3 totals 13 residues. Germline CDR1 is MGHRA and CDR2 is YSYEKL. CDR3 in DNA: TGCGCCAGCAGCCAGAGACTAGGTTCCGAGCAGTACTTC. It codes for CASSQRLGSEQYF.

The chain is built from TRBV14 and TRBJ2-1, with 8 positions matching TRBD2. Germline V gene lookup returns CDR1 SGHDN and CDR2 FVKESK. V gave up 7 bases and J gave up 4 bases; unmatched junction bases: 6. CDR3 size: 14 residues. The CDR3 DNA is TGTGCCAGCAATAGCGGGGCCGGGTACAATGAGCAGTTCTTC. It yields the protein CASNSGAGYNEQFF.

The genes are TRBV11-2 and TRBJ2-1, with D perhaps TRBD1 (5 bases). This CDR3 is built from 14 residues. From germline, CDR1 is SGHAT and CDR2 FQNNGV. V was pared by 3 bases and J by 1 base, with 7 bases between. The CDR3 here is CASSFQGSYNEQFF. The DNA of the CDR3 is TGTGCCAGCAGCTTCCAGGGTTCCTACAATGAGCAGTTCTTC.

The rearrangement links TRBV2 to TRBJ2-1; D is unresolved. The germline V gene has CDR1 SNHLY and CDR2 FYNNEI. CDR3 length: 11 residues. CDR3 nucleotide sequence: TGTAGTACCTTGAGTTACAATGAGCAGTTCTTC. Protein sequence: CSTLSYNEQFF.

The V and J genes are TRBV14 and TRBJ2-7, with TRBD2 matching 7 bases. With V trimmed by 3 bases and J by 2 bases, 4 bases remained unmatched. CDR3 length: 14 amino acids. From germline, CDR1 is SGHDN and CDR2 FVKESK. CDR3 loop: CASSHLGLTYEQYF. CDR3 DNA: TGTGCCAGCAGCCATTTGGGACTAACCTACGAGCAGTACTTC.

The rearrangement joins TRBV27 to TRBJ2-1, with TRBD2 matching 11 bases. This CDR3 has 16 amino acids. Germline CDR1 and CDR2: MNHEY and SMNVEV (reference sequence). Trimming at V came to 2 bases and at J to 9 bases, leaving 9 bases not matched to a gene. The CDR3 reads CASSLIIAGGPGEQFF. Written as DNA, the CDR3 is TGTGCCAGCAGTTTAATTATAGCGGGAGGGCCCGGTGAGCAGTTCTTC.

V is TRBV7-6 and J is TRBJ2-1; no reliable D call. V lost 3 bases, J lost 10 bases, and 7 bases lay in between. Germline lookup yields CDR1 SGHVS and CDR2 FNYEAQ. This CDR3 has 11 residues. CDR3 sequence: CASSFGIEQFF. In DNA form, the CDR3 reads TGTGCCAGCAGCTTTGGGATAGAGCAGTTCTTC. Drawing the rest from reference TRBV7-6 and TRBJ2-1, the complete variable domain is GAGVSQSPRYKVTKRGQDVALRCDPISGHVSLYWYRQALGQGPEFLTYFNYEAQQDKSGLPNDRFSAERPEGSISTLTIQRTEQRDSAMYRCASSFGIEQFFGPGTRLTVL.

V is TRBV14 and J is TRBJ1-2; TRBD1 aligns across 9 bases. In germline, CDR1 is SGHDN, CDR2 FVKESK. The trim removed 5 bases at V and 3 bases at J, leaving 7 bases unmatched. The CDR3 is 15 amino acids. CDR3 in amino acids: CASSYRQGDDYGYTF. CDR3 nucleotides: TGTGCCAGCAGCTATCGACAGGGGGACGACTATGGCTACACCTTC.

The chain uses TRBV27 and TRBJ2-1; TRBD2 aligns across 10 bases. Looked up from germline, CDR1 is MNHEY and CDR2 is SMNVEV (reference sequence). This CDR3 has 12 residues. Written as DNA, the CDR3 is TGTTCAACGGGACTAGCGTACAATGAGCAGTTCTTC. Translation: CSTGLAYNEQFF.

The V call is TRBV9, the J call TRBJ1-4; D is possibly TRBD1 (5 bases). Germline V CDR1 and CDR2: SGDLS, YYNGEE. The CDR3 length is 16 residues. The ends were cut back, 4 bases at V and 4 bases at J, with 17 bases in the middle. Here the CDR3 DNA reads TGTGCCAGCAGCTATAAAAGCCGGACAAGTAATGAAAAACTGTTTTTT. It yields the protein CASSYKSRTSNEKLFF.

The chain carries TRBV28 and TRBJ2-3; 9 bases are a match to TRBD2. The CDR3 contains 17 residues. Germline V CDR1 and CDR2: MDHEN, SYDVKM. V trimming: 1 base; J trimming: 7 bases; junction bases outside the gene matches: 12. Here the CDR3 DNA reads TGTGCCAGCAGTTTATCGCCCGAGGGGCGGGAGGGTTATACGCAGTATTTT. Protein: CASSLSPEGREGYTQYF.

J is TRBJ2-7 and V is TRBV28, with TRBD2 matching 11 bases. The germline V gene has CDR1 MDHEN and CDR2 SYDVKM. The CDR3 extends over 14 amino acids. Unmatched junction bases numbered 1, after V lost 3 bases and J lost 3 bases. DNA for the CDR3: TGTGCCAGCAGTTTGACTAGCGGGAACTACGAGCAGTACTTC. It yields the protein CASSLTSGNYEQYF.

This sequence joins TRBV6-5 and TRBJ1-1, with D perhaps TRBD1 (6 bases). CDR1 and CDR2 from the germline V gene are MNHEY and SVGAGI. The V gene lost 4 bases and the J gene lost 8 bases, with 8 bases spanning the gap. The CDR3 is made up of 11 amino acids. CDR3 amino acids: CASSFGQEAFF. DNA for the CDR3: TGTGCCAGCAGTTTCGGACAGGAAGCTTTCTTT.